This T cell receptor (beta chain) was recorded in a study of cytomegalovirus exposure and HLA in healthy donors. The ends were cut back, 4 bases at V and 5 bases at J, with 17 bases in the middle. The CDR3 consists of 15 residues. Germline CDR1 is MGHRA and CDR2 is YSYEKL. Broader study findings: Within an earlier analysis, most TCR beta V segments proved productive either about 90% or about 30% of the time. In vitro experiments confirmed that three CMV-associated chains were specific for CMV antigens. An analysis was carried out at a later point. It showed that HLA-associated TCR beta chains were more clonally expanded than equally common non-associated chains.

Researchers ran the PCR with 60 Vbeta and 13 Jbeta primers. Produced via immunoSEQ multiplex PCR; TCRdb's table is partial and in-frame only. The table shows 100,000 or so clones, with about 72% occurring only once. In regard to this clone: Its target is unknown.

V usage is TRBV4-1 and J usage is TRBJ1-2; no firm D call. Sequenced input: PBMCs. This sequence originates from a man aged 30-40 years in good health and CMV-seronegative. The CDR3 sequence: CASSLDSEGWYGYTF. DNA for the CDR3: TGCGCCAGCAGCCTCGACTCGGAGGGCTGGTATGGCTACACCTTC.